This T cell receptor (beta chain) stems from a study of T cell responses to AZD1222 COVID-19 vaccine. Regarding the study as a whole: The study sampled repertoires only after the peak T cell response. Two AZD1222 administrations were followed by greater Spike-specific TCR breadth and depth. Baseline antibody screening turned up just a handful of seropositive AZD1222 recipients. Vaccine-related CD4 TCRs covered spike, predominating at 160-218 and 743-854.

Germline V lookup: CDR1 KGHSH, CDR2 LQKENI. The V and J ends lost 6 bases and 5 bases respectively, with 23 bases between them. This CDR3 region has 16 residues. This clone was found once. Its antigen is still unknown. Clones were read by immunoSEQ multiplex PCR, and TCRdb kept only the in-frame ones, dropping some. The sample holds around 120,000 clones, about 86% seen once. This TCR came from an adult in good health. The source material was peripheral blood, sampled on day 0 of AZD1222 vaccination. The chain has TRBV18 and TRBJ2-7; D is possibly TRBD2 (5 bases). The CDR3 DNA sequence: TGTGCCAGCTCTCACGACGTCCCGAGAAGCGGCCACGAGCAGTACTTC. Amino acids: CASSHDVPRSGHEQYF.